The clone carrying this TCR beta chain was observed a handful of times. The antigen is undetermined. Original handling: To classify distant metastasis in papillary thyroid cancer, a model was built from CDR3 differences across clinicopathological groups. Using MiXCR, TCRdb re-called clones from the PCR reads. The V and J calls were determined by TCRdb, not by the authors. The repertoire has around 24,000 clones, roughly a quarter of them found once; the top ten carry 9% to 15%. This sample is drawn from a study of metastatic and nonmetastatic thyroid tumors. Study summary: The study looked at repertoires side by side in blood and in tumor or nodule tissue from malignant and benign thyroid patients.

Study results and caveats: When malignant thyroid tumors were compared with benign nodules, TCR beta diversity was reportedly significantly higher in the malignant tumors. This held in both blood and tumor samples.

The CDR3 totals 14 residues. Germline V gives CDR1 MNHEY, CDR2 SVGEGT. J gave up 11 bases and V 8 bases, and 15 bases lay outside the gene matches. Until they underwent thyroid surgery, no patient had received any treatment. The sample taken for sequencing was tumor tissue. This receptor was taken from a male donor with papillary thyroid cancer or a benign thyroid nodule (not recorded which). Some clones in this sample may be carry-over from other donors' samples. The chain couples TRBV6-2 or TRBV6-3 to TRBJ1-5, with 7 bases matching TRBD1. As DNA, the CDR3 is TGTGCCAGCCGGGCAGGGGGGGGCAACCAGTCCCAGCATTTT. Translation gives CASRAGGGNQSQHF.